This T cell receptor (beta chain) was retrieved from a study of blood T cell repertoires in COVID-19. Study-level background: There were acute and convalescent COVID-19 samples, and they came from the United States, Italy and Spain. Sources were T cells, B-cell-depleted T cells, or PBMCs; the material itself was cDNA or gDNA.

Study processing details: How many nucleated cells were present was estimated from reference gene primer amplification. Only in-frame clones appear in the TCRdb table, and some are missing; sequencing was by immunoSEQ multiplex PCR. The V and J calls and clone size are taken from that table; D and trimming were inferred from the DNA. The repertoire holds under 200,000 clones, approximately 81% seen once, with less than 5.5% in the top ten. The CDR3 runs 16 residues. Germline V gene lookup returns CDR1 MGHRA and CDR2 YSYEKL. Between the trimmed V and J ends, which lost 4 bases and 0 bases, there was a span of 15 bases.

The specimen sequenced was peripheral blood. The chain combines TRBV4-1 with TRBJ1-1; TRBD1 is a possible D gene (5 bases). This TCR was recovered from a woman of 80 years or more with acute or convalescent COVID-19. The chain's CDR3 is CASSPRTPGLNTEAFF. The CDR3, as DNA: TGCGCCAGCAGCCCCCGGACACCTGGCCTGAACACTGAAGCTTTCTTT.